Listed below are T cell receptor beta chains from one sample, sequenced in a study of blood T cell repertoires in COVID-19. Libraries were prepared by immunoSEQ multiplex PCR; TCRdb keeps only in-frame clonotypes and omits some of them. The data contain a few hundred thousand clones, 70% to 90% of them singletons. The sequenced material came from peripheral blood. The receptor set was obtained from a woman in her forties or fifties with acute or convalescent COVID-19. Each CDR3 is given with its conserved first and last residue. A D gene is named only where the DNA matches it firmly. Rows give clone size only sometimes, using once, few, many, or a class for an expanded clone.

v_call: TRBV30
clone_size: .
d_call: TRBD1
j_call: TRBJ2-7
cdr3_aa: CAYDRESEQYF
cdr3_nt: TGTGCCTATGACAGGGAATCCGAGCAGTACTTC

v_call: TRBV4-3
clone_size: .
d_call: TRBD1
j_call: TRBJ2-5
cdr3_aa: CASSRQTGAETQYF
cdr3_nt: TGCGCCAGCAGCCGCCAGACAGGGGCAGAGACCCAGTACTTC

v_call: TRBV5-3
clone_size: .
d_call: .
j_call: TRBJ1-5
cdr3_aa: CARNLGAEKNQPQHF
cdr3_nt: TGTGCCAGAAACTTAGGAGCAGAGAAGAATCAGCCCCAGCATTTT

v_call: TRBV5-1
clone_size: .
d_call: .
j_call: TRBJ2-7
cdr3_aa: CASCYGPGTFYEQYF
cdr3_nt: TGCGCCAGCTGTTACGGTCCCGGGACATTCTACGAGCAGTACTTC

v_call: TRBV24-1
clone_size: .
d_call: .
j_call: TRBJ2-7
cdr3_aa: CATSEGGSYEQYF
cdr3_nt: TGTGCCACCAGCGAAGGGGGTAGCTACGAGCAGTACTTC

v_call: TRBV21-1
clone_size: .
d_call: .
j_call: TRBJ2-3
cdr3_aa: CASSIGADTQYF
cdr3_nt: TGTGCCAGTTCGATAGGGGCAGATACGCAGTATTTT

v_call: TRBV14
clone_size: .
d_call: .
j_call: TRBJ2-1
cdr3_aa: CASSITSYNEQFF
cdr3_nt: TGTGCCAGCAGCATCACTTCCTACAATGAGCAGTTCTTC

v_call: TRBV25-1
clone_size: once
d_call: TRBD1
j_call: TRBJ1-2
cdr3_aa: CASSDPTGGRLGYTF
cdr3_nt: TGTGCCAGCAGTGACCCGACAGGGGGAAGGCTTGGCTACACCTTC

v_call: TRBV7-2
clone_size: .
d_call: .
j_call: TRBJ1-1
cdr3_aa: CASSFGEPGAEAFF
cdr3_nt: TGTGCCAGCAGCTTTGGGGAACCAGGGGCTGAAGCTTTCTTT

v_call: TRBV5-1
clone_size: once
d_call: .
j_call: TRBJ1-1
cdr3_aa: CASSLGQDTEAFF
cdr3_nt: TGCGCCAGCAGCTTGGGGCAGGACACTGAAGCTTTCTTT

v_call: TRBV7-3
clone_size: .
d_call: TRBD1
j_call: TRBJ2-1
cdr3_aa: CASSPQGSSYNEQFF
cdr3_nt: TGTGCCAGCAGCCCACAGGGGAGCTCCTACAATGAGCAGTTCTTC

v_call: TRBV7-3
clone_size: once
d_call: TRBD1
j_call: TRBJ1-2
cdr3_aa: CASSLYPGQGTYGYTF
cdr3_nt: TGTGCCAGCAGCTTATATCCGGGACAGGGGACCTATGGCTACACCTTC

v_call: TRBV5-1
clone_size: .
d_call: .
j_call: TRBJ2-5
cdr3_aa: CASSLSPGVETQYF
cdr3_nt: TGCGCCAGCAGCTTGTCGCCCGGGGTTGAGACCCAGTACTTC

v_call: TRBV30
clone_size: few
d_call: .
j_call: TRBJ1-6
cdr3_aa: CAYKTGTYNSPLHF
cdr3_nt: TGTGCCTATAAAACAGGAACCTATAATTCACCCCTCCACTTT

v_call: TRBV7-2
clone_size: .
d_call: .
j_call: TRBJ2-7
cdr3_aa: CASSLGGRISYEQYF
cdr3_nt: TGTGCCAGCAGCTTAGGGGGGCGAATCTCCTACGAGCAGTACTTC

v_call: TRBV5-1
clone_size: .
d_call: .
j_call: TRBJ2-3
cdr3_aa: CASSLGGGQGTDTQYF
cdr3_nt: TGCGCCAGCAGCTTGGGGGGGGGACAGGGCACAGATACGCAGTATTTT

v_call: TRBV5-1
clone_size: .
d_call: .
j_call: TRBJ2-2
cdr3_aa: CASSSPAVGTGELFF
cdr3_nt: TGCGCCAGCAGTTCTCCAGCGGTGGGCACCGGGGAGCTGTTTTTT

v_call: TRBV7-8
clone_size: once
d_call: TRBD1
j_call: TRBJ1-1
cdr3_aa: CASSLPAGGITEAFF
cdr3_nt: TGTGCCAGCAGCCTACCGGCAGGGGGCATCACTGAAGCTTTCTTT

v_call: TRBV24-1
clone_size: .
d_call: TRBD1
j_call: TRBJ1-1
cdr3_aa: CASRRGTEAFF
cdr3_nt: TGTGCCAGTCGCAGGGGGACTGAAGCTTTCTTT

v_call: TRBV12-3/TRBV12-4
clone_size: .
d_call: .
j_call: TRBJ1-2
cdr3_aa: CASSFPGFYRYTF
cdr3_nt: TGTGCCAGCAGTTTTCCGGGGTTCTACCGCTACACCTTC

v_call: TRBV19
clone_size: .
d_call: .
j_call: TRBJ1-2
cdr3_aa: CASSITWDKDYGYTF
cdr3_nt: TGTGCCAGTAGTATTACTTGGGACAAGGACTATGGCTACACCTTC

v_call: TRBV19
clone_size: once
d_call: TRBD2
j_call: TRBJ2-1
cdr3_aa: CASSGVPAGAYNEQFF
cdr3_nt: TGTGCCAGTAGTGGGGTCCCAGCGGGAGCATACAATGAGCAGTTCTTC

v_call: TRBV19
clone_size: .
d_call: TRBD1
j_call: TRBJ2-1
cdr3_aa: CASSIGTGTAYNEQFF
cdr3_nt: TGTGCCAGTAGTATAGGGACAGGAACGGCCTACAATGAGCAGTTCTTC

v_call: TRBV4-3
clone_size: .
d_call: TRBD1
j_call: TRBJ1-3
cdr3_aa: CASSQQGAEGNTIYF
cdr3_nt: TGCGCCAGCAGCCAACAGGGGGCAGAAGGAAACACCATATATTTT

v_call: TRBV7-8
clone_size: .
d_call: .
j_call: TRBJ1-1
cdr3_aa: CASRLGLAMNTEAFF
cdr3_nt: TGTGCCAGCCGTCTTGGTTTAGCGATGAACACTGAAGCTTTCTTT

v_call: TRBV6-5
clone_size: .
d_call: TRBD1
j_call: TRBJ1-3
cdr3_aa: CASRRQGLVDTIYF
cdr3_nt: TGTGCCAGCAGGAGACAGGGACTGGTGGACACCATATATTTT

v_call: TRBV5-6
clone_size: .
d_call: TRBD2
j_call: TRBJ2-1
cdr3_aa: CASSRWGLVGNEQFF
cdr3_nt: TGTGCCAGCAGCCGGTGGGGACTAGTCGGGAATGAGCAGTTCTTC

v_call: TRBV7-8
clone_size: .
d_call: TRBD2
j_call: TRBJ2-1
cdr3_aa: CASSLNLAGDEQFF
cdr3_nt: TGTGCCAGCAGCTTAAATCTAGCGGGAGACGAGCAGTTCTTC

v_call: TRBV30
clone_size: .
d_call: TRBD1
j_call: TRBJ1-1
cdr3_aa: CAWSLTGVDTEAFF
cdr3_nt: TGTGCCTGGAGTTTGACAGGGGTGGACACTGAAGCTTTCTTT

v_call: TRBV7-9
clone_size: few
d_call: TRBD1
j_call: TRBJ2-6
cdr3_aa: CASKQPSPTGTGMTF
cdr3_nt: TGTGCCAGCAAGCAACCTTCCCCGACCGGGACAGGAATGACTTTC

v_call: TRBV5-4
clone_size: .
d_call: .
j_call: TRBJ1-5
cdr3_aa: CASSLGRNQPQHF
cdr3_nt: TGTGCCAGCAGCCTCGGGAGGAATCAGCCCCAGCATTTT

v_call: TRBV19
clone_size: few
d_call: .
j_call: TRBJ2-7
cdr3_aa: CASSPYDRYPYEQYF
cdr3_nt: TGTGCCAGTAGTCCTTATGACAGGTATCCTTACGAGCAGTACTTC

v_call: TRBV6-5
clone_size: .
d_call: TRBD2
j_call: TRBJ2-1
cdr3_aa: CASSWTSGGVNEQFF
cdr3_nt: TGTGCCAGCAGTTGGACTAGCGGGGGGGTAAATGAGCAGTTCTTC

v_call: TRBV12-3/TRBV12-4
clone_size: .
d_call: .
j_call: TRBJ1-1
cdr3_aa: CASSLPGHREAFF
cdr3_nt: TGTGCCAGCAGCTTGCCGGGACACCGTGAAGCTTTCTTT

v_call: TRBV12-3/TRBV12-4
clone_size: .
d_call: .
j_call: TRBJ2-7
cdr3_aa: CASSSIRAYEQYF
cdr3_nt: TGTGCCAGCAGTTCAATCCGGGCCTACGAGCAGTACTTC

v_call: TRBV24-1
clone_size: .
d_call: TRBD1
j_call: TRBJ1-3
cdr3_aa: CATSDPVWTGWVNTIYF
cdr3_nt: TGTGCCACCAGTGACCCTGTTTGGACAGGGTGGGTAAACACCATATATTTT

v_call: TRBV6-6
clone_size: once
d_call: .
j_call: TRBJ2-3
cdr3_aa: CASSWGLPEAHWTQYF
cdr3_nt: TGTGCCAGCAGTTGGGGACTCCCGGAAGCACATTGGACGCAGTATTTT

v_call: TRBV2
clone_size: .
d_call: .
j_call: TRBJ2-5
cdr3_aa: CASSTRQGGETQYF
cdr3_nt: TGTGCCAGCAGTACGAGACAGGGAGGAGAGACCCAGTACTTC

v_call: TRBV6-5
clone_size: .
d_call: TRBD1
j_call: TRBJ1-2
cdr3_aa: CASSYTQGADGYTF
cdr3_nt: TGTGCCAGCAGTTACACTCAGGGGGCTGATGGCTACACCTTC

v_call: TRBV11-2
clone_size: .
d_call: .
j_call: TRBJ1-1
cdr3_aa: CASSFSTGTMNTEAFF
cdr3_nt: TGTGCCAGCAGCTTTTCGACCGGGACAATGAACACTGAAGCTTTCTTT

v_call: TRBV5-1
clone_size: once
d_call: .
j_call: TRBJ2-7
cdr3_aa: CASSLASTSYEQYF
cdr3_nt: TGCGCCAGCAGCTTGGCCAGTACCTCCTACGAGCAGTACTTC

v_call: TRBV7-9
clone_size: .
d_call: .
j_call: TRBJ1-2
cdr3_aa: CASSLRGSSSYGYTF
cdr3_nt: TGTGCCAGCAGCTTAAGGGGCAGCTCCTCCTATGGCTACACCTTC

v_call: TRBV6-4
clone_size: few
d_call: TRBD2
j_call: TRBJ2-1
cdr3_aa: CASSQGLASYNEQFF
cdr3_nt: TGTGCCAGCAGCCAAGGACTAGCCTCCTACAATGAGCAGTTCTTC

v_call: TRBV6-2/TRBV6-3
clone_size: .
d_call: .
j_call: TRBJ2-3
cdr3_aa: CASSYGGTYLGTQYF
cdr3_nt: TGTGCCAGCAGTTACGGGGGGACGTACTTAGGTACGCAGTATTTT

v_call: TRBV6-2/TRBV6-3
clone_size: many
d_call: TRBD1
j_call: TRBJ2-7
cdr3_aa: CASSYSRGLLYEQYF
cdr3_nt: TGTGCCAGCAGTTACTCAAGGGGGCTGCTCTACGAGCAGTACTTC

v_call: TRBV13
clone_size: .
d_call: .
j_call: TRBJ2-2
cdr3_aa: CASSLRQGSNTGELFF
cdr3_nt: TGTGCCAGCAGCTTACGGCAGGGGAGCAACACCGGGGAGCTGTTTTTT

v_call: TRBV5-1
clone_size: .
d_call: TRBD1
j_call: TRBJ2-1
cdr3_aa: CASSPGTASYNEQFF
cdr3_nt: TGCGCCAGCAGCCCCGGGACAGCAAGCTACAATGAGCAGTTCTTC

v_call: TRBV24-1
clone_size: .
d_call: TRBD1
j_call: TRBJ2-2
cdr3_aa: CATSDLAGGAGELFF
cdr3_nt: TGTGCCACCAGTGATCTGGCAGGGGGTGCCGGGGAGCTGTTTTTT

v_call: TRBV7-2
clone_size: .
d_call: .
j_call: TRBJ2-2
cdr3_aa: CASSLGQAIHGELFF
cdr3_nt: TGTGCCAGCAGCTTAGGTCAGGCGATCCACGGGGAGCTGTTTTTT

v_call: TRBV5-1
clone_size: .
d_call: TRBD2
j_call: TRBJ2-1
cdr3_aa: CASSLVLAGAYNEQFF
cdr3_nt: TGCGCCAGCAGCTTGGTACTAGCGGGGGCCTACAATGAGCAGTTCTTC

v_call: TRBV12-3/TRBV12-4
clone_size: .
d_call: TRBD1
j_call: TRBJ1-2
cdr3_aa: CASSSRTGDGYTF
cdr3_nt: TGTGCCAGCAGTTCAAGGACAGGGGATGGCTACACCTTC

v_call: TRBV10-3
clone_size: .
d_call: .
j_call: TRBJ2-3
cdr3_aa: CAISEVGETDTQYF
cdr3_nt: TGTGCCATCAGTGAAGTGGGCGAAACAGATACGCAGTATTTT

v_call: TRBV4-1
clone_size: .
d_call: TRBD1
j_call: TRBJ2-1
cdr3_aa: CASSQGWGQKYNEQFF
cdr3_nt: TGCGCCAGCAGCCAAGGATGGGGACAGAAGTACAATGAGCAGTTCTTC